This entry features one T cell receptor (beta chain) sequence. Its antigen is undetermined. The CDR3 regions of TCR beta were amplified from RNA transcripts. Primed by the HTBI set, a first-round RT-PCR was run on the TCR CDR3. In TCRdb, the multiplex PCR reads were re-called with MiXCR into one record per CDR3 protein. Of 450,000 to 700,000 distinct CDR3 sequences listed, 40% to 55% are singletons. Aged 18 to 65, the patients had hyperthyroidism that was newly diagnosed and had lasted under 2 months. These data are taken from a study of T cells in Graves' hyperthyroidism and ophthalmopathy. The germline V gene has CDR1 SGDLS and CDR2 YYNGEE. V was pared by 7 bases and J by 8 bases, with 11 bases of the junction left unmatched. CDR3 length equals 14 residues. General study results and limits: Also found in blood were most expanded thyroid clonotypes above 0.001.

The source of this sequence is a woman under 30 with Graves' hyperthyroidism. The J gene is TRBJ1-2, the V gene TRBV9; 10 nucleotides match TRBD1. The sample was peripheral blood or thyroid tissue (not recorded which). DNA for the CDR3: TGTGCCAGCGGGGAACCCGGGACAGGGGACGGCTACACCTTC. It is translated as CASGEPGTGDGYTF. Using reference TRBV9 and TRBJ1-2 for the parts outside the CDR3, the full variable domain is DSGVTQTPKHLITATGQRVTLRCSPRSGDLSVYWYQQSLDQGLQFLIQYYNGEERAKGNILERFSAQQFPDLHSELNLSSLELGDSALYFCASGEPGTGDGYTFGSGTRLTVV.